A single sample gave rise to the 10 T cell receptor beta chains below, sequenced in a study of cytomegalovirus exposure and HLA in healthy donors (TCRdb year 2017). Receptors were amplified or captured by the immunoSEQ multiplex PCR assay. The multiplex PCR relied on a mix of 60 forward primers for TCR Vbeta segments and 13 reverse primers for TCR Jbeta segments. As stored in TCRdb, this immuneACCESS dataset retains in-frame rearrangements with V and J assigned. A fraction of the clones does not appear; measured against another copy, unresolved V genes explain less than half of the discrepancy, and the remainder lacks a known reason. The sample profile shows 150,000 to 200,000 clones; over 70% of them were found once. The ten largest clones take up 1.2% to 1.5% of the sample. The sample taken for sequencing was PBMCs. These receptors originate from a woman aged 25 to 39 in good health and CMV-seropositive.

J is TRBJ2-7 and V is TRBV13, with D hard to call. Trimming removed 3 bases from V and 4 bases from J, with 10 bases in between. Germline values: CDR1 PRHDT, CDR2 FYEKMQ (reference sequence). CDR3 length: 13 residues. The CDR3, as DNA: TGTGCCAGCAGCTTTTCCTACCGGTACGAGCAGTACTTC. This codes for CASSFSYRYEQYF. The full variable domain, with the rest looked up from reference TRBV13 and TRBJ2-7, is AAGVIQSPRHLIKEKRETATLKCYPIPRHDTVYWYQQGPGQDPQFLISFYEKMQSDKGSIPDRFSAQQFSDYHSELNMSSLELGDSALYFCASSFSYRYEQYFGPGTRLTVT.

The chain links TRBV5-1 to TRBJ2-7; D is unclear. Looked up from germline, CDR1 is SGHRS and CDR2 is YFSETQ. Between the trimmed V and J ends, which lost 0 bases and 3 bases, there was a span of 7 bases. This CDR3 is built from 13 residues. CDR3 in amino acids: CASSLGSLYEQYF. The CDR3 DNA reads TGCGCCAGCAGCTTGGGGAGCCTCTACGAGCAGTACTTC.

The chain recombines TRBV21-1 with TRBJ2-5; TRBD1, the table's D call, lacks a check against the DNA. TRBV21-1 is a pseudogene segment. This CDR3 has 20 amino acids. The CDR3 reads CASSTGTQLQRIPLAETQYF. The CDR3 nucleotides read TGTGCCAGCAGCACCGGGACACAGCTTCAGCGGATCCCATTGGCGGAGACCCAGTACTTC.

The J gene is TRBJ2-3, the V gene TRBV7-9; no definite D call. Per the germline V gene, CDR1 is SEHNR and CDR2 is FQNEAQ (reference sequence). V was clipped by 1 base and J by 2 bases, with 13 bases between them. This CDR3 spans 16 amino acids. In nucleotides, the CDR3 is TGTGCCAGCAGCTTAGGTTCCGCCAGTAACACAGATACGCAGTATTTT. This codes for CASSLGSASNTDTQYF.

The chain has TRBV4-3 and TRBJ1-4, with a tentative D call TRBD1 (5 bases). The CDR3 sequence is 15 residues long. CDR1 is LGHNA and CDR2 is YSLEER in the germline V gene. V dropped 0 bases and J dropped 11 bases, with 16 bases sitting between them. The CDR3: CASSQDRGASGKLFF. The CDR3 DNA reads as TGCGCCAGCAGCCAAGATCGTGGGGCGAGTGGCAAACTGTTTTTT.

This clone showed up just once. The V and J genes are TRBV4-1 and TRBJ1-4, with 9 positions matching TRBD1. Trimming at V came to 8 bases and at J to 1 base, leaving 8 bases not matched to a gene. The CDR3 consists of 16 residues. CDR1 is MGHRA, CDR2 YSYEKL, per germline. The CDR3 reads CASARDRDVTNEKLFF. The CDR3 DNA reads TGCGCCAGCGCGCGGGACAGGGATGTAACTAATGAAAAACTGTTTTTT.

The chain carries TRBV6-1 and TRBJ2-3, with unresolved D. Looked up from germline, CDR1 is MNHNS and CDR2 is SASEGT. Trimming took 6 bases from V and 8 from J, leaving 9 bases between them. This CDR3 region has 11 residues. CDR3 amino acids: CASSRSGTQYF. CDR3 DNA: TGTGCCAGCAGCCGGTCGGGTACGCAGTATTTT.

The chain carries TRBV2 and TRBJ2-3; 12 nucleotides line up with TRBD2. This CDR3 spans 15 amino acids. CDR1 SNHLY and CDR2 FYNNEI come from the germline V gene. Germline trimming cut 3 bases from V and 5 bases from J; bases unmatched to any gene: 3. CDR3 in amino acids: CASSEELAGGDTQYF. DNA of the CDR3: TGTGCCAGCAGTGAGGAACTAGCGGGAGGAGATACGCAGTATTTT.

V and J are TRBV28 and TRBJ1-2; 12 bases are a match to TRBD1. The CDR3 extends over 14 amino acids. Trimming cost V 5 bases and J 8 bases; bases outside gene matches: 6. Per the germline V gene, CDR1 is MDHEN and CDR2 is SYDVKM. The CDR3 loop is CASSMGQGAWGYTF. CDR3 coding DNA: TGTGCCAGCAGTATGGGACAGGGGGCGTGGGGCTACACCTTC.

The chain combines TRBV28 with TRBJ2-3; a weak D match, TRBD2 (5 bases). V shed 4 bases and J shed 2 bases, with 13 bases lying between them. CDR3 length equals 15 residues. Germline lookup yields CDR1 MDHEN and CDR2 SYDVKM. The CDR3 is CASSSRGSPTDTQYF. The CDR3 bases are TGTGCCAGCAGTTCCCGGGGATCGCCCACAGATACGCAGTATTTT.